The clone carrying this T cell receptor beta chain was picked up a small number of times. This record belongs to a study of T-cell reconstitution after alpha-beta-depleted transplantation in children. For TCRbeta, the library was prepared with unique molecular identifiers. TCRdb processed the PCR reads anew with MiXCR; each CDR3 protein has one entry. The data show hundreds of thousands of distinct CDR3 sequences, about 33% seen once. Trimming shortened V by 5 bases and J by 3 bases, and 13 bases separated the two germline ends. This CDR3 has 14 residues. Per germline, CDR1 KGHSH and CDR2 LQKENI. The material was PBMCs from the stem cell graft donor, obtained from the stem cell graft. The rearrangement links TRBV18 to TRBJ1-1; tentatively, D is TRBD1 (6 bases). The receptor was isolated from a human donor who donated a stem cell graft to a child with aplastic anemia. CDR3 DNA sequence: TGTGCCAGCTCAGCAGGGGTAGTAGACACTGAAGCTTTCTTT. It encodes CASSAGVVDTEAFF.